This is a list of T cell receptor beta chains from one sample in a study of beta chain features in type 1 diabetes. Measured with immunoSEQ multiplex PCR; TCRdb has only the in-frame clones, and not every one. The table shows 150,000 to 180,000 clones, with around 10% occurring only once. The sequencing input was central memory CD4+ T cells from blood. Receptors were obtained from a man younger than 30 in good health. Both conserved end residues are part of each CDR3. D genes are given only for firm matches. The size entry is marked missing in some rows and otherwise reads once, few, many or a size class.

.	TRBV5-4	.	TRBJ1-4	TGTGCCAGCAGCGTACAGGGAGCTAATGAAAAACTGTTTTTT	CASSVQGANEKLFF
.	TRBV11-2	.	TRBJ2-6	TGTGCCAGCGCTTGGCAGGGTCGGTCTGGGGCCAACGTCCTGACTTTC	CASAWQGRSGANVLTF
.	TRBV5-1	few	TRBJ2-5	TGCGCCAGCAGCTCTTCTAGCGCCGAGACCCAGTACTTC	CASSSSSAETQYF
.	TRBV9	.	TRBJ1-3	TGTGCCAGCAGCGTATCCCAGGGCTCTGGAAACACCATATATTTT	CASSVSQGSGNTIYF
.	TRBV29-1	.	TRBJ1-2	TGCAGCGTTGGCACGCCGGGGCCCTATGGCTACACCTTC	CSVGTPGPYGYTF
.	TRBV10-3	few	TRBJ2-7	TGTGCCATCAGTGAGTCGTGGCAGGGTACCTACGAGCAGTACTTC	CAISESWQGTYEQYF
.	TRBV7-9	.	TRBJ2-5	TGTGCCAGCAGCTTACCCTCCAGTCTTACCCAGTACTTC	CASSLPSSLTQYF
.	TRBV15	.	TRBJ2-3	TGTGCCACCAGCAGAGATCAAGATACGCAGTATTTT	CATSRDQDTQYF
.	TRBV27	few	TRBJ1-5	TGTGCCAGTATCGAAGTCAGCAATCAGCCCCAGCATTTT	CASIEVSNQPQHF
TRBD2	TRBV7-2	.	TRBJ2-3	TGTGCCAGCATCCCCCCGGGGAGGGGCACAGATACGCAGTATTTT	CASIPPGRGTDTQYF
.	TRBV29-1	few	TRBJ1-1	TGCAGCGTTAGTTACAGCTCTATGAACACTGAAGCTTTCTTT	CSVSYSSMNTEAFF
.	TRBV4-2	many	TRBJ2-1	TGTGCCAGCAGCCAAGAGGTGCGGGTTAGCTCCTACAATGAGCAGTTCTTC	CASSQEVRVSSYNEQFF
TRBD1	TRBV13	.	TRBJ1-1	TGTGCCAGCAGCTCCACAGGGGGCGGAGTAACTGAAGCTTTCTTT	CASSSTGGGVTEAFF
TRBD1	TRBV18	few	TRBJ1-5	TGTGCCAGCTCACCACCGACGTGGACAGGGGGCTCTCAGCCCCAGCATTTT	CASSPPTWTGGSQPQHF
TRBD2	TRBV7-9	.	TRBJ2-3	TGTGCCAGCAGCTTGGGGCTAGCGGGGCACACAGATACGCAGTATTTT	CASSLGLAGHTDTQYF
.	TRBV30	few	TRBJ1-6	TGTGCCTGGAGTGCCGGGTCTGTAATAAATTCACCCCTCCACTTT	CAWSAGSVINSPLHF
.	TRBV4-1	.	TRBJ2-1	TGCGCCAGCAGCCAAGGGGTTACACATTCCTACAATGAGCAGTTCTTC	CASSQGVTHSYNEQFF
.	TRBV19	few	TRBJ2-1	TGTGCCAGTAGTATAAGTGCGGGGCGCTACAATGAGCAGTTCTTC	CASSISAGRYNEQFF
.	TRBV30	.	TRBJ2-7	TGTGCCTGGAGTGCTATGGGCAGGGTGAGCTCCTACGAGCAGTACTTC	CAWSAMGRVSSYEQYF
TRBD2	TRBV30	few	TRBJ2-7	TGTGCCTGGACGCGCATAGCGGGGGGGCCCATCGAGCAGTACTTC	CAWTRIAGGPIEQYF
TRBD1	TRBV7-6	.	TRBJ2-7	TGTGCCAGCAGCTTAGACAGGGGTGGTTACGAGCAGTACTTC	CASSLDRGGYEQYF
TRBD2	TRBV14	.	TRBJ2-1	TGTGCCAGCAGCCCCAATGGGAGGGGTCACAATGAGCAGTTCTTC	CASSPNGRGHNEQFF
TRBD1	TRBV5-6	many	TRBJ1-5	TGTGCCAGCAGCTTGGCTACAGGGGGGCAAAGTCAGCCCCAGCATTTT	CASSLATGGQSQPQHF
.	TRBV2	.	TRBJ1-1	TGTGCCAGCAGTGGTGAGGACACTGAAGCTTTCTTT	CASSGEDTEAFF
TRBD2	TRBV9	.	TRBJ2-1	TGTGCCAGCAGCGGACTAGCGGGATCCTACAATGAGCAGTTCTTC	CASSGLAGSYNEQFF
TRBD2	TRBV10-3	.	TRBJ2-3	TGTGCCATCAGCACTAGCGGGCTCACAGATACGCAGTATTTT	CAISTSGLTDTQYF
.	TRBV14	few	TRBJ1-2	TGTGCCAGCAGCCAAGCGGCAGGGCGCATATCTAACTATGGCTACACCTTC	CASSQAAGRISNYGYTF
.	TRBV11-3	.	TRBJ2-1	TGTGCCAGCGCTTTCCCCGGGGGCGCGGACAATGAGCAGTTCTTC	CASAFPGGADNEQFF
.	TRBV7-2	few	TRBJ2-3	TGTGCCAGCAGCCAACGACAGGTCGCAGATACGCAGTATTTT	CASSQRQVADTQYF
.	TRBV4-3	.	TRBJ1-4	TGCGCCAGCAGCCGGCACAGGGCAACTAATGAAAAACTGTTTTTT	CASSRHRATNEKLFF
TRBD1	TRBV2	.	TRBJ2-7	TGTGCCAGCAGCGGACAGGGGGGGTCCTACGAGCAGTACTTC	CASSGQGGSYEQYF
.	TRBV29-1	.	TRBJ2-1	TGCAGCTCTAATAGTGAGGTATACAATGAGCAGTTCTTC	CSSNSEVYNEQFF
.	TRBV7-9	.	TRBJ1-3	TGTGCCAGCAGCTCATCCGAAAACACCATATATTTT	CASSSSENTIYF
TRBD1	TRBV19	few	TRBJ2-7	TGTGCCAAGGGGACAGTTAGCGAGCAGTACTTC	CAKGTVSEQYF
.	TRBV5-1	.	TRBJ2-3	TGCGCCAGCAGCCCACGCCCCACTAGCACAGATACGCAGTATTTT	CASSPRPTSTDTQYF
.	TRBV7-2	.	TRBJ2-7	TGTGCCAGCACCCCTAGCCACTCCTACGAGCAGTACTTC	CASTPSHSYEQYF
.	TRBV6-1	.	TRBJ1-5	TGTGCCAGCAGGGTCAATCAGCCCCAGCATTTT	CASRVNQPQHF
TRBD2	TRBV28	.	TRBJ2-2	TGTGCCAGCCTCCCGGGAGGGACCACCGGGGAGCTGTTTTTT	CASLPGGTTGELFF
.	TRBV27	medium-sized	TRBJ2-2	TGTGCCAGCAGTTTCGAGGTGAACACCGGGGAGCTGTTTTTT	CASSFEVNTGELFF
.	TRBV7-9	.	TRBJ2-3	TGTGCCAGCAGTCTGACCGGGCCGAGGACAGATACGCAGTATTTT	CASSLTGPRTDTQYF
.	TRBV5-1	few	TRBJ2-2	TGCGCCAGCAGCGAAAACACCGGGGAGCTGTTTTTT	CASSENTGELFF
.	TRBV18	many	TRBJ2-7	TGTGCCAGCTCTCCCGCCGAGGGGGGCTACGAGCAGTACTTC	CASSPAEGGYEQYF
.	TRBV15	.	TRBJ2-7	TGTGCCACCAGCAAGCAGGGGAACTACGAGCAGTACTTC	CATSKQGNYEQYF
.	TRBV27	few	TRBJ2-3	TGTGCCAGCAGTTTGGGGTCATCCTTTGGTACGCAGTATTTT	CASSLGSSFGTQYF
.	TRBV4-1	.	TRBJ2-1	TGCGCCAGCAGCCAAGGTACCGCCACCTCCTACAATGAGCAGTTCTTC	CASSQGTATSYNEQFF
TRBD2	TRBV25-1	few	TRBJ2-3	TGTGCCAGCAGTGGTAGCGGGAGGGATACGCAGTATTTT	CASSGSGRDTQYF
.	TRBV2	.	TRBJ1-1	TGTGCCAGCAGCCGAGACGTCACTGAAGCTTTCTTT	CASSRDVTEAFF
.	TRBV5-1	.	TRBJ2-5	TGCGCCAGCAGCTTGGAAAAGACCCAGTACTTC	CASSLEKTQYF
TRBD1	TRBV7-2	.	TRBJ1-5	TGTGCCAGCAGCTTAGGATCGTCAGGGACAGGTCAGCCCCAGCATTTT	CASSLGSSGTGQPQHF
TRBD1	TRBV7-2	.	TRBJ2-7	TGTGCCAGCAGCCGGGACAGGGGCTACTACGAGCAGTACTTC	CASSRDRGYYEQYF
TRBD1	TRBV28	few	TRBJ1-1	TGTGCCAGCAGGACAGGGGTAACAGCTTTCTTT	CASRTGVTAFF
TRBD2	TRBV9	.	TRBJ2-3	TGTGCCAGCAGCGTAGGCGGGAGGGCGAATACGCAGTATTTT	CASSVGGRANTQYF
TRBD1	TRBV29-1	few	TRBJ1-1	TGCAGCGGGGACAGGGTGGGCACTGAAGCTTTCTTT	CSGDRVGTEAFF
.	TRBV5-4	few	TRBJ2-5	TGTGCCAGCAGCCCCGGGCTGGGGGCGGGGATCAAGCAGTACTTC	CASSPGLGAGIKQYF
TRBD1	TRBV25-1	.	TRBJ2-4	TGTGCCAGCAGTGAAAGGAAGTCAGGGGGCGCAAAGGAAAACATTCAGTACTTC	CASSERKSGGAKENIQYF
.	TRBV7-3	.	TRBJ2-1	TGTGCCAGCAGCTTAGGGGCAAACGGCCGCTACAATGAGCAGTTCTTC	CASSLGANGRYNEQFF
.	TRBV21-1	many	TRBJ2-6	TGTGCCAGCAGCAGCCAGGGGTCTGGGGCCAACGTCCTGACTTTC	CASSSQGSGANVLTF
.	TRBV15	.	TRBJ1-4	TGTGCCACCAGCCGAGCTATGCGAAATGAAAAACTGTTTTTT	CATSRAMRNEKLFF
.	TRBV7-2	.	TRBJ2-3	TGTGCCAGCAGCCCATTGCTGGGGCCAAGGGCTGGAGATACGCAGTATTTT	CASSPLLGPRAGDTQYF
.	TRBV18	.	TRBJ1-4	TGTGCCAGCTCACCACAAGTCTTCCGTGAAAAACTGTTTTTT	CASSPQVFREKLFF